Listed below are T cell receptor beta chains from one sample, sequenced in a study of siplizumab effects on memory and regulatory T cells. Assay used: immunoSEQ multiplex PCR; TCRdb lists only in-frame clones, some missing. The sample lists 65,000 to 70,000 clones; over 75% were seen once. Sample: Tregs sorted from blood. These receptors were collected from a human donor in good health. Both conserved end residues are part of each CDR3. Each record gives: clone size, J gene, V gene, D gene, CDR3 DNA, CDR3 protein. The D gene is left open where the match is weak. Expanded clones are given a class, and other clones once, few, many or no size at all.

clone_size: -; j_call: TRBJ2-3; v_call: TRBV29-1; d_call: -; cdr3_nt: TGCAGCGTTGAGGCGGATAGTGCAGATACGCAGTATTTT; cdr3_aa: CSVEADSADTQYF
clone_size: -; j_call: TRBJ1-2; v_call: TRBV5-6; d_call: TRBD1; cdr3_nt: TGTGCCAGCAGCCTGATTGGTATCGGGACAGGGGCCTATGGCTACACCTTC; cdr3_aa: CASSLIGIGTGAYGYTF
clone_size: -; j_call: TRBJ1-3; v_call: TRBV10-2; d_call: -; cdr3_nt: TGCGCCAGCAGCCCGGGACGTCGAGTATCTGGAAACACCATATATTTT; cdr3_aa: CASSPGRRVSGNTIYF
clone_size: -; j_call: TRBJ2-7; v_call: TRBV5-1; d_call: -; cdr3_nt: TGCGCCAGCAGCTCCCAAGAGCAGTACTTC; cdr3_aa: CASSSQEQYF
clone_size: -; j_call: TRBJ1-1; v_call: TRBV19; d_call: -; cdr3_nt: TGTGCCAGTACCAGTACAGGGTGGACTGAAGCTTTCTTT; cdr3_aa: CASTSTGWTEAFF
clone_size: -; j_call: TRBJ2-6; v_call: TRBV7-9; d_call: -; cdr3_nt: TGTGCCAGCAGGTCATACTCGGGCTCCGGGGCCAACGTCCTGACTTTC; cdr3_aa: CASRSYSGSGANVLTF
clone_size: -; j_call: TRBJ1-2; v_call: TRBV10-3; d_call: TRBD1; cdr3_nt: TGTGCCATCCGCCGAAGGACAGGGAGCAACTATGGCTACACCTTC; cdr3_aa: CAIRRRTGSNYGYTF
clone_size: once; j_call: TRBJ1-4; v_call: TRBV5-1; d_call: TRBD1; cdr3_nt: TGCGCCAGCAGCTTGGGACAGGGATATAATGAAAAACTGTTTTTT; cdr3_aa: CASSLGQGYNEKLFF
clone_size: once; j_call: TRBJ2-4; v_call: TRBV19; d_call: TRBD2; cdr3_nt: TGTGCCAGTAGTTCGGGGCGAAGCGGGATCGTAGCCAAAAACATTCAGTACTTC; cdr3_aa: CASSSGRSGIVAKNIQYF
clone_size: -; j_call: TRBJ2-2; v_call: TRBV30; d_call: -; cdr3_nt: TGTGCCTGGAGCCCCAGGGTCAGCACCGGGGAGCTGTTTTTT; cdr3_aa: CAWSPRVSTGELFF
clone_size: -; j_call: TRBJ1-6; v_call: TRBV27; d_call: -; cdr3_nt: TGTGCCAGCAGTTTATCCAGTCTAGGCCAGAATTCACCCCTCCACTTT; cdr3_aa: CASSLSSLGQNSPLHF
clone_size: once; j_call: TRBJ2-3; v_call: TRBV10-2; d_call: -; cdr3_nt: TGCGCCAGCAGTGCCGCAGATACGCAGTATTTT; cdr3_aa: CASSAADTQYF
clone_size: -; j_call: TRBJ1-2; v_call: TRBV6-6; d_call: TRBD1; cdr3_nt: TGTGCCAGCAGCCACGCGGGACAGGGGGCGCTTGGCTACACCTTC; cdr3_aa: CASSHAGQGALGYTF
clone_size: -; j_call: TRBJ1-1; v_call: TRBV19; d_call: TRBD1; cdr3_nt: TGTGCCAGTAGTCTAGGACAGGGACCCACTGAAGCTTTCTTT; cdr3_aa: CASSLGQGPTEAFF
clone_size: -; j_call: TRBJ1-2; v_call: TRBV4-1; d_call: TRBD1; cdr3_nt: TGCGCCAGCAGCCAGCCTGCAGCGAGGCAAAGGGGGCGAAACTATGGCTACACCTTC; cdr3_aa: CASSQPAARQRGRNYGYTF
clone_size: -; j_call: TRBJ2-3; v_call: TRBV7-9; d_call: TRBD2; cdr3_nt: TGTGCCAGCAGCTTAACTAGCGGGAGCTCAGATACGCAGTATTTT; cdr3_aa: CASSLTSGSSDTQYF
clone_size: -; j_call: TRBJ2-3; v_call: TRBV7-2; d_call: -; cdr3_nt: TGTGCCAGCAGCTTAACAGGGCTTACGCAGTATTTT; cdr3_aa: CASSLTGLTQYF
clone_size: -; j_call: TRBJ2-1; v_call: TRBV12-5; d_call: -; cdr3_nt: TGTGCTAGTGGTTTGGACAGGAGTTCTAGGGGTAACAATGAGCAGTTCTTC; cdr3_aa: CASGLDRSSRGNNEQFF
clone_size: -; j_call: TRBJ2-1; v_call: TRBV7-3; d_call: -; cdr3_nt: TGTGCCAGCAGCCCTTCACCGAAAACAGGGGGCGGGAGGGAGCAGTTCTTC; cdr3_aa: CASSPSPKTGGGREQFF
clone_size: -; j_call: TRBJ2-4; v_call: TRBV5-6; d_call: TRBD1; cdr3_nt: TGTGCCAGCAGGTTGGGACAGGCCGGGGACATTCAGTACTTC; cdr3_aa: CASRLGQAGDIQYF
clone_size: -; j_call: TRBJ2-7; v_call: TRBV7-8; d_call: TRBD1; cdr3_nt: TGTGCCAGCAGCAGGGACAGGGTAGTGTACGAGCAGTACTTC; cdr3_aa: CASSRDRVVYEQYF
clone_size: -; j_call: TRBJ1-1; v_call: TRBV5-1; d_call: -; cdr3_nt: TGCGCCAGCAATGTGTGTGAAGCTTTCTTT; cdr3_aa: CASNVCEAFF